This T cell receptor (beta chain) came from a study of cytomegalovirus exposure and HLA in healthy donors. Trimming cost V 7 bases and J 4 bases; bases outside gene matches: 8. Per the germline V gene, CDR1 is SGHRS and CDR2 is YFSETQ. CDR3 size: 15 residues. With 60 Vbeta and 13 Jbeta primers, the PCR was carried out. Method: immunoSEQ multiplex PCR; TCRdb's copy keeps in-frame clones and lacks some. The table lists about 180,000 clones, 77% of them singletons, with less than 1.5% in the top ten. The chain joins TRBV5-1 to TRBJ2-5; 12 bases agree with TRBD2. The sample consisted of PBMCs. This receptor was identified in a young man in good health and CMV-seronegative. The CDR3 loop is CASGRLAGEGETQYF. CDR3 DNA sequence: TGCGCCAGCGGACGACTAGCGGGAGAGGGAGAGACCCAGTACTTC.